This T cell receptor (beta chain) emerged from a study of neurological immune-mediated disorders. Overall study context: For the approximately 35 multiple sclerosis patients, the disease was relapsing-remitting in some 31 and secondary progressive in 3. Study results and caveats: As far as clinical or MRI features were concerned, none was associated with the multiple sclerosis repertoire cluster. When repertoires were grouped phylogenetically, those of 18 of 34 multiple sclerosis patients fell into one related-CDR3 cluster, a possible signature.

Germline assignment: CDR1 MNHEY and CDR2 SVGEGT. Trimming cost V 6 bases and J 4 bases; bases outside gene matches: 3. This CDR3 has 13 residues. This clonotype was recorded at least ten times. The antigen remains undetermined. TCRdb re-called the 5' RACE reads with MiXCR, one entry per CDR3 protein. The sample shows almost 85,000 distinct CDR3 sequences, around 2.6% of them seen only once. The chain is built from TRBV6-2 or TRBV6-3 and TRBJ1-5; TRBD1 matches 7 bases. The clonotype was recovered from a woman younger than 45 with multiple sclerosis. Specimen: PBMCs. CDR3 DNA: TGTGCCAGCAGCTTACAGGGGAATCAGCCCCAGCATTTT. It translates to CASSLQGNQPQHF.